This T cell receptor beta chain originates from a study of shared clonotypes between healthy human individuals. The repertoire was sequenced with immunoSEQ multiplex PCR; TCRdb's copy has only in-frame clones and lacks some. The repertoire includes some 2.3 million clones, approximately 93% of them detected once, and 0.39% sits in the top ten. Splitting of CD4+ cells produced CD45RA+ naive and CD45RA-negative memory subsets. Specimen: naive CD4+ T cells from PBMCs. The subset here: CD45RA+ positively selected. The source is a young man in good health. Some clones in this sample may be carry-over from other donors' samples.

CDR3 in amino acids: CASSPSWETQYF. For the CDR3, the DNA is TGTGCCAGCAGCCCCTCATGGGAGACCCAGTACTTC. The chain is built from TRBV28 and TRBJ2-5; D is undetermined. Germline V gives CDR1 MDHEN, CDR2 SYDVKM. The germline V and J ends were trimmed by 6 bases and 5 bases, with 10 bases remaining between them. This CDR3 contains 12 residues.